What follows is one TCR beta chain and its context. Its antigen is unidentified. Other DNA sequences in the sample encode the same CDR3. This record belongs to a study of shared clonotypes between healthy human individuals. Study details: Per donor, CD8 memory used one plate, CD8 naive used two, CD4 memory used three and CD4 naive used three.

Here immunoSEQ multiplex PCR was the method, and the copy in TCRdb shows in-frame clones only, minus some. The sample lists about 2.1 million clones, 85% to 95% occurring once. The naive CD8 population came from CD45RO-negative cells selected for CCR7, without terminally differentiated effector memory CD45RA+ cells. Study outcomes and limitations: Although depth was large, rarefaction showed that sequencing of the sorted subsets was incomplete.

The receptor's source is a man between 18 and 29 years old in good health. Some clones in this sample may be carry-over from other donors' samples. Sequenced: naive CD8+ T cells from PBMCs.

CDR3 in amino acids: CASSHGTSGQETQYF. CDR3 DNA sequence: TGCGCCAGCAGCCATGGGACTAGCGGACAAGAGACCCAGTACTTC. The chain joins TRBV4-3 to TRBJ2-5; 11 nucleotides agree with TRBD2. The CDR3 runs 15 residues. V was pared by 3 bases and J by 2 bases, with 2 bases of the junction left unmatched. CDR1 and CDR2 (germline): LGHNA, YSLEER.